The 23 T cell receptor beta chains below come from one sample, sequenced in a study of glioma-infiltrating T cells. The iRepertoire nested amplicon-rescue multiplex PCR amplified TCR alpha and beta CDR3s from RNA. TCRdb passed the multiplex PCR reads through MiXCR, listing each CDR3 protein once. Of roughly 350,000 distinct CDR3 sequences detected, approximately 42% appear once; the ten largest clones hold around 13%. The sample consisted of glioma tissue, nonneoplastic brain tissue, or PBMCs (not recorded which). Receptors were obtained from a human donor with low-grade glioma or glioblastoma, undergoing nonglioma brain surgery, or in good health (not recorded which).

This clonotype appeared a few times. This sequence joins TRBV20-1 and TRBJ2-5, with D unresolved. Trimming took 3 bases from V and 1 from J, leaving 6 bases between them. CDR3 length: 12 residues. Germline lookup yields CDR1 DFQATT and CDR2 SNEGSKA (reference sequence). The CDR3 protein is CSARAAQETQYF. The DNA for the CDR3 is TGCAGTGCTAGGGCAGCCCAAGAGACCCAGTACTTC.

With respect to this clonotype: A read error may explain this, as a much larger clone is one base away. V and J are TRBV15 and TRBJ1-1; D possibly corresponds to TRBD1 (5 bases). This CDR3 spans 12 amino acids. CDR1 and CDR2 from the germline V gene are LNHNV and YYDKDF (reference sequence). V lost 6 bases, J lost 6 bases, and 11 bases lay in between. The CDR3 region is CATRGQGAEAFF. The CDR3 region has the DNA TGTGCCACCAGGGGCCAGGGCGCTGAAGCTTTCTTT.

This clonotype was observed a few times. CDR3: CASTRGTRDTIYNEQFF. The CDR3 nucleotides read TGTGCCAGCACCAGAGGGACCCGGGACACAATTTACAATGAGCAGTTCTTC. This chain joins TRBV7-6 and TRBJ2-1, with a weak D call TRBD1 (6 bases). This CDR3 comprises 17 residues. Trimming removed 7 bases at V and 4 bases at J, with 23 bases between. In germline, CDR1 is SGHVS, CDR2 FNYEAQ. The whole variable domain, filled in from reference TRBV7-6 and TRBJ2-1, reads GAGVSQSPRYKVTKRGQDVALRCDPISGHVSLYWYRQALGQGPEFLTYFNYEAQQDKSGLPNDRFSAERPEGSISTLTIQRTEQRDSAMYRCASTRGTRDTIYNEQFFGPGTRLTVL.

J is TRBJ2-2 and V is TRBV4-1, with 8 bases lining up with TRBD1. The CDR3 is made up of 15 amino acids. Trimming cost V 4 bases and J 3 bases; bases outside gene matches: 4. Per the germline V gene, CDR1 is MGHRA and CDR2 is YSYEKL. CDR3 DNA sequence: TGCGCCAGCAGCCGAGGACAGGGATACACCGGGGAGCTGTTTTTT. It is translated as CASSRGQGYTGELFF.

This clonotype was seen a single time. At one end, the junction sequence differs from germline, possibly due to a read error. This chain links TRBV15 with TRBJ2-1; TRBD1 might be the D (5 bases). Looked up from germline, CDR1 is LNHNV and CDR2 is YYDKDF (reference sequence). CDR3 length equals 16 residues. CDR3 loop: CASSRDKGPVRNEQSF. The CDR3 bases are TGTGCCTCCAGCAGAGATAAGGGGCCAGTTCGGAATGAGCAGTCCTTC.

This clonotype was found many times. The CDR3 DNA follows: TGTGCCAGCGGTATGAGGGGAAACAGCGATACGCAGTATTTT. Translated, it gives CASGMRGNSDTQYF. The gene calls are TRBV6-2 or TRBV6-3 and TRBJ2-3; D may be TRBD1 or TRBD2 (5 bases each). The CDR3 runs to 14 residues. V lost 8 bases and J 6 bases, leaving 18 bases between the germline ends. Germline assignment: CDR1 MNHEY and CDR2 SVGEGT.

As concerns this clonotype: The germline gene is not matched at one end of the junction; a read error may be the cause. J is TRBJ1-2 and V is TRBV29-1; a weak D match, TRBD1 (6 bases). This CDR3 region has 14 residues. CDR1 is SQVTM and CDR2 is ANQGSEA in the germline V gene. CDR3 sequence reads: CSVEHWGQGYGYNF. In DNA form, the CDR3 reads TGCAGCGTTGAACATTGGGGGCAAGGGTATGGCTACAACTTC.

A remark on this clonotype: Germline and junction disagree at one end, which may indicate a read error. Written as DNA, the CDR3 is TGTGCCAGCAGCCCCCCGGCTAGCGGGAGCGATGAGCGGTTCTTC. As protein: CASSPPASGSDERFF. This chain links TRBV4-2 with TRBJ2-1, with 10 positions matching TRBD2. The CDR3 covers 15 residues. The V gene's germline CDR1 is LGHNA and CDR2 YNFKEQ.

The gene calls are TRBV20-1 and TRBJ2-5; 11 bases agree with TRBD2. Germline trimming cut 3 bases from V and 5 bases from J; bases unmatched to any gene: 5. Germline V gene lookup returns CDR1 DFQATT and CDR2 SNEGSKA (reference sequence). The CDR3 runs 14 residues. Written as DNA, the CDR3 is TGCAGTGCTAGGACTAGCGGGATTGGGGAGACCCAGTACTTC. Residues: CSARTSGIGETQYF.

CDR3 amino acids: CASSPYRDGYEQYF. In DNA form, the CDR3 reads TGCGCCAGCAGCCCTTACAGGGATGGCTACGAGCAGTACTTC. The V gene is TRBV4-1, the J gene TRBJ2-7, with D maybe TRBD1 (6 bases). Looked up from germline, CDR1 is MGHRA and CDR2 is YSYEKL. The CDR3 totals 14 residues. The V gene lost 4 bases and the J gene lost 3 bases, with 13 bases spanning the gap.

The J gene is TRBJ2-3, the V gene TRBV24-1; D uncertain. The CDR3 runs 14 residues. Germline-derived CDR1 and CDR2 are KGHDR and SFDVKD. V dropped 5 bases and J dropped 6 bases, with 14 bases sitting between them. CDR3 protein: CATSGDLVGDTQYF. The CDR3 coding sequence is TGTGCCACCAGTGGCGATTTGGTTGGCGATACGCAGTATTTT.

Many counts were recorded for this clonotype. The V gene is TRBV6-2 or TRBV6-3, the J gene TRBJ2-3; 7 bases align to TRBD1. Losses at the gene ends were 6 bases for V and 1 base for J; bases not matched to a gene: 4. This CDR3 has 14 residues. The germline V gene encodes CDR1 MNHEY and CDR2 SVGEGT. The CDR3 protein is CASRIDRGTDTQYF. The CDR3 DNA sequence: TGTGCCAGCAGAATCGACAGGGGCACAGATACGCAGTATTTT.

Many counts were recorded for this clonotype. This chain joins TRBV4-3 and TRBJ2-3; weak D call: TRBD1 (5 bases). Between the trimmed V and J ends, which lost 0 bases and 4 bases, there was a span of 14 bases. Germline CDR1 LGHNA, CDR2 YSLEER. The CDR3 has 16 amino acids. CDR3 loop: CASSQDPGYVADTQYF. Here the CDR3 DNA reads TGCGCCAGCAGCCAAGATCCAGGGTATGTCGCAGATACGCAGTATTTT.

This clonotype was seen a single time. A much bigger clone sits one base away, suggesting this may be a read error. CDR3 sequence reads: CASIQTVLAHNEQFF. The CDR3 region has the DNA TGTGCCAGCATCCAGACTGTACTCGCCCACAATGAGCAGTTCTTC. The chain is built from TRBV28 and TRBJ2-1; D call uncertain. The V gene lost 7 bases and the J gene lost 5 bases, with 18 bases spanning the gap. The CDR3 is 15 residues long. Looked up from germline, CDR1 is MDHEN and CDR2 is SYDVKM. Supplemented by reference TRBV28 and TRBJ2-1, the full variable domain reads DVKVTQSSRYLVKRTGEKVFLECVQDMDHENMFWYRQDPGLGLRLIYFSYDVKMKEKGDIPEGYSVSREKKERFSLILESASTNQTSMYLCASIQTVLAHNEQFFGPGTRLTVL.

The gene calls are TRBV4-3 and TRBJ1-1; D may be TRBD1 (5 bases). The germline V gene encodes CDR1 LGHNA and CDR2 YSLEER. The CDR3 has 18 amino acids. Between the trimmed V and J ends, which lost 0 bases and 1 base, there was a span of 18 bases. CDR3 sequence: CASSQDRAWGGSNTEAFF. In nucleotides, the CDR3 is TGCGCCAGCAGCCAAGACCGCGCGTGGGGGGGTTCGAACACTGAAGCTTTCTTT.

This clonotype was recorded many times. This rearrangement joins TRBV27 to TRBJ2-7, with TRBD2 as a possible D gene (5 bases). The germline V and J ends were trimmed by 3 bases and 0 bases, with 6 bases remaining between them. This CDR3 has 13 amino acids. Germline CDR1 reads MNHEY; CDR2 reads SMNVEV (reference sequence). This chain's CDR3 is CASSFTSSYEQYF. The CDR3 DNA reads TGTGCCAGCAGTTTCACTAGCTCCTACGAGCAGTACTTC.

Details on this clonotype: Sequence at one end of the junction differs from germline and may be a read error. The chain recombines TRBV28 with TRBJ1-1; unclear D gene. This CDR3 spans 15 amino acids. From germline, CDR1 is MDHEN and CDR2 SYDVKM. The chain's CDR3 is CVSIPLRRLNTEAFF. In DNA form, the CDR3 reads TGTGTCAGCATTCCCCTACGACGGTTGAACACTGAAGCTTTCTTT.

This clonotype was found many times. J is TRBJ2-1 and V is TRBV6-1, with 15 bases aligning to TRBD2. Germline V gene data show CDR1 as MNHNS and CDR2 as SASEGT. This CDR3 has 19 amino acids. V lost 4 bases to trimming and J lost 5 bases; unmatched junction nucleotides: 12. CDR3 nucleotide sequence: TGTGCCAGCAGTGTCAAAGGACTAGCGGGAGGGGGCCTTGACAATGAGCAGTTCTTC. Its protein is CASSVKGLAGGGLDNEQFF.

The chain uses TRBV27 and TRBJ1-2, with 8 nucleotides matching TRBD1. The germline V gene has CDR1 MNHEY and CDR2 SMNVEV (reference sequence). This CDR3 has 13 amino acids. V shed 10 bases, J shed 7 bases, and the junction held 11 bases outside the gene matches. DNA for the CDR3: TGTGCCACCAATGATGGCAGGGGGCTTGGCTACACCTTC. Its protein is CATNDGRGLGYTF.

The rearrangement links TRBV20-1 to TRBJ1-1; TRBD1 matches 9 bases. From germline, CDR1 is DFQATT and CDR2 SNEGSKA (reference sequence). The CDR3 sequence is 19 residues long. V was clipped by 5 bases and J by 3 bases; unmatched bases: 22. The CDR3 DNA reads TGCAGTGCTCAAACCAGAATGGACAGGGGTACCGCCCGGGACACTGAAGCTTTCTTT. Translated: CSAQTRMDRGTARDTEAFF.

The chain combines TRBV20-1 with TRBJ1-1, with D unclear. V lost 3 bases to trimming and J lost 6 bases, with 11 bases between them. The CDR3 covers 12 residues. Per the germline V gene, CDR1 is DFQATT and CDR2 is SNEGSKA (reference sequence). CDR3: CSASSMGAEAFF. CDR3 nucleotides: TGCAGTGCTAGTAGTATGGGCGCTGAAGCTTTCTTT.

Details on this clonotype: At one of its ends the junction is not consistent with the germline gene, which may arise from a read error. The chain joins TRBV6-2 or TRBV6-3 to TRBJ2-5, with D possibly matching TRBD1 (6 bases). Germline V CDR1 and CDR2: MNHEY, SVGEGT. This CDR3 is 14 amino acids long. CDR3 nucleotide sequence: TGTGCCAGCAGTTACTCGAACAGGGAAGAGTCCCAGTACTTC. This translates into CASSYSNREESQYF.

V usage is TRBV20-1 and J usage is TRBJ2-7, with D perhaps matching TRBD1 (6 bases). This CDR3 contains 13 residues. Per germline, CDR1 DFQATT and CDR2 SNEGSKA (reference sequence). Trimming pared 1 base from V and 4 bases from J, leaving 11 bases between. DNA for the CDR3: TGCAGTGCTAGAGCTGGACAGATTTACGAGCAGTACTTC. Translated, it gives CSARAGQIYEQYF.